One and the same sample provided the 21 T cell receptor beta chains below, sequenced in a study of T cells after yellow fever vaccination. TCRdb itself ran the 5' RACE reads through MiXCR, one entry per CDR3 protein. The sample yields approximately 170,000 distinct CDR3 sequences, approximately 9.9% seen once. The sample was CD8+ T cells sorted from PBMCs, taken 15 days after the yellow fever booster vaccination. All receptors come from a man aged 18 to 30 who received the YFV17D yellow fever vaccine.

The rearrangement links TRBV7-2 to TRBJ2-1, with a tentative D call TRBD1 (6 bases). Germline CDR1 SGHTA, CDR2 FQGNSA. CDR3 length: 16 amino acids. Trimming removed 7 bases from V and 0 bases from J, with 16 bases in between. As DNA, the CDR3 is TGTGCCAGCACCGGGACATTAATGAGCTCCTACAATGAGCAGTTCTTC. Encoded protein: CASTGTLMSSYNEQFF.

The rearrangement uses TRBV18 and TRBJ2-3; 10 positions match TRBD2. The CDR3 extends over 17 amino acids. J was trimmed by 10 bases and V by 2 bases; bases with no gene match: 15. Germline assignment: CDR1 KGHSH and CDR2 LQKENI. CDR3 sequence reads: CASSPAKRGGQSDPQYF. Written as DNA, the CDR3 is TGTGCCAGCTCACCAGCGAAGCGGGGGGGCCAATCGGATCCGCAGTATTTT.

This chain joins TRBV12-3 or TRBV12-4 and TRBJ2-1; tentative D call: TRBD2 (5 bases). The V and J ends lost 6 bases and 2 bases respectively, with 17 bases between them. The length of the CDR3 is 16 residues. As DNA, the CDR3 is TGTGCCAGCAGCGCCCGGGGTGCGGGCCCCTACAATGAGCAGTTCTTC. Translating it yields CASSARGAGPYNEQFF.

Written as DNA, the CDR3 is TGTGCCAGCACCAAGAACAATGAGCAGTTCTTC. As protein: CASTKNNEQFF. V is TRBV5-6 and J is TRBJ2-1; no definite D call. Germline V gives CDR1 SGHDT, CDR2 YYEEEE. V gave up 6 bases and J gave up 5 bases, with 6 bases separating them. The CDR3 is made up of 11 amino acids.

The chain employs TRBV2 and TRBJ2-2, with D unclear. Trimming pared 3 bases from V and 5 bases from J, leaving 13 bases between. There are 15 residues in the CDR3. The germline V gene has CDR1 SNHLY and CDR2 FYNNEI. Here the CDR3 reads CASSDLTVDTGELFF. CDR3 in DNA: TGTGCCAGCAGTGACCTGACGGTGGATACCGGGGAGCTGTTTTTT.

This rearrangement joins TRBV6-2 or TRBV6-3 to TRBJ1-1; 7 nucleotides match TRBD1. Germline V gives CDR1 MNHEY, CDR2 SVGEGT. This CDR3 is built from 16 residues. The V gene end was trimmed by 0 bases and the J gene end by 5 bases; junction bases not matched to a gene: 9. In DNA form, the CDR3 reads TGTGCCAGCAGTTACTCGACTGCCAGGGGGATGACTGAAGCTTTCTTT. Translation: CASSYSTARGMTEAFF.

The chain employs TRBV29-1 and TRBJ2-2, with D perhaps matching TRBD1 (6 bases). Trimming shortened V by 3 bases and J by 6 bases, and 14 bases separated the two germline ends. Germline lookup yields CDR1 SQVTM and CDR2 ANQGSEA. This CDR3 has 14 residues. The CDR3 nucleotides read TGCAGCGTTGAGCTGGGGGCGATCCCCGGGGAGCTGTTTTTT. This sequence encodes CSVELGAIPGELFF.

The chain combines TRBV7-2 with TRBJ2-3; D gene unclear. V was cut by 5 bases and J by 2 bases, with 11 bases left in between. The CDR3 totals 14 residues. Germline values: CDR1 SGHTA, CDR2 FQGNSA. CDR3 coding DNA: TGTGCCAGCAGCCGCCCAGGATTCACAGATACGCAGTATTTT. Its protein product is CASSRPGFTDTQYF.

This clonotype was seen more than once but under ten times. The chain couples TRBV10-3 to TRBJ2-1; 7 nucleotides line up with TRBD1. The length of the CDR3 is 14 residues. The ends lost 4 bases at V and 4 bases at J; junction bases unmatched: 4. Looked up from germline, CDR1 is ENHRY and CDR2 is SYGVKD. In DNA, the CDR3 is TGTGCCATCAGTGGGGACAGTAATTACAATGAGCAGTTCTTC. It translates to CAISGDSNYNEQFF.

The chain employs TRBV23-1 and TRBJ2-1, with TRBD1 matching 7 bases. TRBV23-1 is an ORF, with its function uncertain. This CDR3 comprises 17 residues. Losses at the gene ends were 3 bases for V and 3 bases for J; bases not matched to a gene: 11. DNA for the CDR3: TGCGCCAGCAGTCACTCGGGACAGTCAAAAGGCTACAATGAGCAGTTCTTC. It specifies CASSHSGQSKGYNEQFF.

V and J are TRBV24-1 and TRBJ2-1; D may be TRBD1 (5 bases). This CDR3 comprises 19 residues. In germline, CDR1 is KGHDR, CDR2 SFDVKD. The ends were cut back, 1 base at V and 2 bases at J, with 20 bases in the middle. The CDR3 region has the DNA TGTGCCACCAGTGATTTCCCAGTGTTTGGACATCTCCCCTACAATGAGCAGTTCTTC. Encoded protein: CATSDFPVFGHLPYNEQFF.

At least ten counts were recorded for this clonotype. V and J are TRBV12-3 or TRBV12-4 and TRBJ2-2; tentative D call: TRBD1 (6 bases). The V end lost 3 bases, the J end lost 3 bases, and 8 bases lay between the germline ends. There are 14 residues in the CDR3. CDR3 sequence: CASSLTGDTGELFF. CDR3 coding DNA: TGTGCCAGCAGTTTGACAGGAGACACCGGGGAGCTGTTTTTT.

This clonotype has more than one count but fewer than ten. The chain combines TRBV23-1 with TRBJ1-4; 8 nucleotides line up with TRBD1. TRBV23-1 has ORF status, its function being uncertain. After removal of 4 bases from V and 4 bases from J, the junction contained 11 bases not matched to a gene. The CDR3 contains 17 residues. The CDR3 DNA sequence: TGCGCCAGCAGTCCTGTGGGCAGGGGGCTGGGTAATGAAAAACTGTTTTTT. As protein: CASSPVGRGLGNEKLFF.

The chain links TRBV7-8 to TRBJ2-1; D not certain. The CDR3 totals 17 residues. The germline CDR1 and CDR2 sequences are SGHVS and FQNEAQ. Trimming shortened V by 5 bases and J by 4 bases, and 21 bases separated the two germline ends. The CDR3 spells CASSPSSRAQLYNEQFF. The CDR3 DNA is TGTGCCAGCAGCCCGAGTAGTCGCGCCCAATTATACAATGAGCAGTTCTTC.

There are many counts of this clonotype. The chain links TRBV27 to TRBJ2-7; D not resolved. From germline, CDR1 is MNHEY and CDR2 SMNVEV (reference sequence). The CDR3 is 15 amino acids. With 3 bases removed from V and 4 bases from J, the gap between germline ends came to 16 bases. CDR3 protein: CASSFLGQQGYEQYV. CDR3 coding DNA: TGTGCCAGCAGTTTTTTGGGCCAGCAAGGATACGAGCAGTACGTC.

The sample holds many counts of this clonotype. The V call is TRBV7-9, the J call TRBJ2-7, with D perhaps TRBD2 (6 bases). The germline gives CDR1 SEHNR, CDR2 FQNEAQ (reference sequence). Trimming shortened V by 5 bases and J by 2 bases, and 16 bases separated the two germline ends. This CDR3 has 15 residues. This CDR3 reads CASSPGLSSTYEQYV. For the CDR3, the DNA is TGTGCCAGCAGCCCGGGACTCTCCTCTACCTACGAGCAGTACGTC.

The table lists this clonotype with a few counts. The chain uses TRBV9 and TRBJ2-1; 8 nucleotides match TRBD2. Trimming removed 4 bases from V and 5 bases from J; junction bases left unmatched: 8. The CDR3 runs to 15 residues. From germline, CDR1 is SGDLS and CDR2 YYNGEE. Here the CDR3 DNA reads TGTGCCAGCAGCCCAGGCGGGGGGCCCCACAATGAGCAGTTCTTC. Protein sequence: CASSPGGGPHNEQFF. Supplemented by reference TRBV9 and TRBJ2-1, the full variable domain reads DSGVTQTPKHLITATGQRVTLRCSPRSGDLSVYWYQQSLDQGLQFLIQYYNGEERAKGNILERFSAQQFPDLHSELNLSSLELGDSALYFCASSPGGGPHNEQFFGPGTRLTVL.

CDR3: CASSPHWGTDTQYF. The CDR3, as DNA: TGCGCCAGCAGCCCCCATTGGGGCACAGATACGCAGTATTTT. The chain is built from TRBV4-1 and TRBJ2-3; no clear D gene. V was trimmed by 4 bases and J by 1 base, leaving 9 bases between them. The CDR3 extends over 14 amino acids. Germline loops: CDR1 MGHRA, CDR2 YSYEKL.

This clonotype was detected a few times. The chain recombines TRBV5-1 with TRBJ1-3, with D perhaps matching TRBD1 (6 bases). Trimming stripped 1 base from V and 0 bases from J, with 14 bases between. The germline V gene encodes CDR1 SGHRS and CDR2 YFSETQ. CDR3 length: 17 amino acids. The CDR3 DNA reads TGCGCCAGCAGCTTGAACCCCTACAGGGACTCTGGAAACACCATATATTTT. Protein: CASSLNPYRDSGNTIYF.

This clonotype was recorded many times. In DNA, the CDR3 is TGTGCCACCGACGGTGAAACTCCACACGGGGTGAACACTGAAGCTTTCTTT. It yields the protein CATDGETPHGVNTEAFF. This chain connects TRBV10-3 to TRBJ1-1; D gene uncertain. V lost 10 bases and J 0 bases, leaving 24 bases between the germline ends. The CDR3 is 17 amino acids. CDR1 is ENHRY and CDR2 is SYGVKD in the germline V gene.

The chain joins TRBV4-1 to TRBJ2-1, with TRBD1 identical over 10 bases. Per the germline V gene, CDR1 is MGHRA and CDR2 is YSYEKL. V lost 1 base, J lost 7 bases, and 7 bases stayed unmatched. CDR3 length: 16 amino acids. CDR3 residues: CASSQASWDRGNEQFF. The CDR3 DNA follows: TGCGCCAGCAGCCAAGCCTCCTGGGACAGGGGAAATGAGCAGTTCTTC.